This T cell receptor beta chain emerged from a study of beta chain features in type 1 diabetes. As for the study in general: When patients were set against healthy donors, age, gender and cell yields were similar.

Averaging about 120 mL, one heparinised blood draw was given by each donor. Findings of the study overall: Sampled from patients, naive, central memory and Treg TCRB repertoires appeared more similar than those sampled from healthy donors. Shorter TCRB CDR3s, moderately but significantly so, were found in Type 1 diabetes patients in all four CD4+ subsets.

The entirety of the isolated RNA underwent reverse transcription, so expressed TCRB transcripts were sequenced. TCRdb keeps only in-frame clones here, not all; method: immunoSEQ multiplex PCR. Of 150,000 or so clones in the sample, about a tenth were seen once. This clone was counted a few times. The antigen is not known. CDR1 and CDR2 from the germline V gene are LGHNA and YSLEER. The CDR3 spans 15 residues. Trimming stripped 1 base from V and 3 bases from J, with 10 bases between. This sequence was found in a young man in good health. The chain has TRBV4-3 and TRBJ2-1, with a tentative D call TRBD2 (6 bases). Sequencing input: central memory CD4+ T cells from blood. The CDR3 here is CASSQGLVVYNEQFF. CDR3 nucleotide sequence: TGCGCCAGCAGCCAAGGACTAGTCGTCTACAATGAGCAGTTCTTC.